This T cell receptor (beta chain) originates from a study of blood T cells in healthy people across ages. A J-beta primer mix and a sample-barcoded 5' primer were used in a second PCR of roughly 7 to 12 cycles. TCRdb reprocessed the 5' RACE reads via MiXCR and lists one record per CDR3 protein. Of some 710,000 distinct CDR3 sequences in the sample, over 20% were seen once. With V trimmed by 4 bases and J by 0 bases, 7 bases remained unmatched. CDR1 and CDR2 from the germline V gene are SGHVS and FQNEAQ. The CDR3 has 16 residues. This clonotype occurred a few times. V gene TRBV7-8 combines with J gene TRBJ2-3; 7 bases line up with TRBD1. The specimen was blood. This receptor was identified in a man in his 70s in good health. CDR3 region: CASSWVRDRSTDTQYF. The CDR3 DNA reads TGTGCCAGCAGCTGGGTGAGGGACAGAAGCACAGATACGCAGTATTTT.